What follows is one T cell receptor beta chain and its context. Its cognate antigen is unknown. The data were obtained in a study of cytomegalovirus exposure and HLA in healthy donors. Overall study results and limits: Rare TCR sequences predominated, though certain public TCRs were found in many donors. Associated with cytomegalovirus, according to the listing, were approximately 160 TCR beta chains.

The CDR3 contains 14 residues. Germline loops: CDR1 MNHEY, CDR2 SMNVEV (reference sequence). V gave up 3 bases and J gave up 2 bases, with 8 bases separating them. PCR amplification relied on 60 Vbeta primers (plus 13 Jbeta primers). Repertoires were generated with immunoSEQ multiplex PCR, while TCRdb's copy carries only in-frame clones and drops some. The sample records about 180,000 clones, over 70% being singletons. The TCR originated in a man between 25 and 39 years old in good health and CMV-seropositive. The source material was PBMCs. The chain links TRBV27 to TRBJ1-5; D gene ambiguous. The CDR3 is CASSFQQGNQPQHF. CDR3 sequence (DNA): TGTGCCAGCAGTTTTCAGCAGGGCAATCAGCCCCAGCATTTT.